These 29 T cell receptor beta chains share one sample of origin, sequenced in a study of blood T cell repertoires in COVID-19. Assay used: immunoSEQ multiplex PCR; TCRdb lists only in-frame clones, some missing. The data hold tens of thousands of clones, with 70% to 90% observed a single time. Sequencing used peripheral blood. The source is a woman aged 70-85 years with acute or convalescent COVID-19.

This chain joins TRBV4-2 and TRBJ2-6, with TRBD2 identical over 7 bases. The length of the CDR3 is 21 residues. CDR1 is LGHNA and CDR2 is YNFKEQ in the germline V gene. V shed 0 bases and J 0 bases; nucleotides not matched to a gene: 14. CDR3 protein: CASSQEGRAGRAFSGANVLTF. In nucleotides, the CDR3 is TGTGCCAGCAGCCAAGAAGGAAGGGCAGGGAGGGCTTTCTCTGGGGCCAACGTCCTGACTTTC.

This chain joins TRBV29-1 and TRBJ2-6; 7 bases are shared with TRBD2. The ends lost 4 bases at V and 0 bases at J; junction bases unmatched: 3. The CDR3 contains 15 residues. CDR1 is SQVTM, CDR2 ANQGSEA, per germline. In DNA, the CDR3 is TGCAGCGTTGTGGGGAGGGGCTCTGGGGCCAACGTCCTGACTTTC. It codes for CSVVGRGSGANVLTF.

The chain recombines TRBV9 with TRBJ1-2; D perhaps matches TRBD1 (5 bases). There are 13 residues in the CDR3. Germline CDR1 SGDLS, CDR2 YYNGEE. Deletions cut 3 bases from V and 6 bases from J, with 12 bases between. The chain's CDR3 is CASSGTNKNGYTF. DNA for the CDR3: TGTGCCAGCAGCGGGACAAATAAAAATGGCTACACCTTC.

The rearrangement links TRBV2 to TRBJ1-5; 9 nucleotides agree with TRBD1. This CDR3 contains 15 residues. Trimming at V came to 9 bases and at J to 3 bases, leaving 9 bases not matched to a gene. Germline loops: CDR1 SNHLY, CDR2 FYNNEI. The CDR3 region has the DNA TGTGCCAGTGGGAGGGGACAGGGAAACAATCAGCCCCAGCATTTT. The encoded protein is CASGRGQGNNQPQHF.

CDR3 nucleotides: TGTGCCGGTAGACAGCTAACTAATGAAAAACTGTTTTTT. Its translation is CAGRQLTNEKLFF. This chain joins TRBV2 and TRBJ1-4; D may be TRBD1 (5 bases). This CDR3 comprises 13 residues. The germline V gene has CDR1 SNHLY and CDR2 FYNNEI. Between the trimmed V and J ends, which lost 11 bases and 1 base, there was a span of 11 bases.

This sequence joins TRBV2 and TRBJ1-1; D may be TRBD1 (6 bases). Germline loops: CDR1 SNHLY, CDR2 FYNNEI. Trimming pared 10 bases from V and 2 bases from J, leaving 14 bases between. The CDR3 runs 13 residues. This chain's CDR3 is CATAGASNTEAFF. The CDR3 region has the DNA TGTGCCACCGCGGGGGCGTCTAACACTGAAGCTTTCTTT.

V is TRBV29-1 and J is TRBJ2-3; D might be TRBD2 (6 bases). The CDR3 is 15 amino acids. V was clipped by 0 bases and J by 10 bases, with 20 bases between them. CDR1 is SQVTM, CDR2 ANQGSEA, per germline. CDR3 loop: CSVEDFPGDPGAQYF. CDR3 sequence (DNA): TGCAGCGTTGAAGATTTTCCGGGGGACCCGGGGGCGCAGTATTTT.

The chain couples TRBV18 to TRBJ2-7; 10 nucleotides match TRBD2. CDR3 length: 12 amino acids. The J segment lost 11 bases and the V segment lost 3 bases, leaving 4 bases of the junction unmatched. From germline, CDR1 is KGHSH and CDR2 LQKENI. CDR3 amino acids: CASSPSAGGEYF. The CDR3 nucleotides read TGTGCCAGCTCACCTTCAGCGGGAGGGGAGTACTTC.

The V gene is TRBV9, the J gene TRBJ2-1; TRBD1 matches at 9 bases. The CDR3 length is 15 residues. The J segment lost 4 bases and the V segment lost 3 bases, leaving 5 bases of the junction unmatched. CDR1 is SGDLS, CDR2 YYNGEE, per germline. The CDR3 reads CASSGTGVGYNEQFF. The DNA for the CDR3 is TGTGCCAGCAGCGGGACAGGGGTGGGATACAATGAGCAGTTCTTC.

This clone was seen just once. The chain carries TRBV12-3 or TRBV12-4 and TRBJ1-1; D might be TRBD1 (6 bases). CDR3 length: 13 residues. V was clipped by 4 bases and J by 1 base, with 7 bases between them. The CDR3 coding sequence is TGTGCCAGCAGTTCCAGGGGGAACACTGAAGCTTTCTTT. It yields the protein CASSSRGNTEAFF.

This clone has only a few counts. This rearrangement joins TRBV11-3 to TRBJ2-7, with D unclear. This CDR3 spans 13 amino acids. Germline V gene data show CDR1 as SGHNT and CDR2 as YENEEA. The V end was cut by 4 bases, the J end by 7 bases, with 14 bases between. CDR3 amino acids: CASSSSGRTEQYF. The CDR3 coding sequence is TGTGCCAGCAGCTCGTCAGGCAGAACAGAGCAGTACTTC.

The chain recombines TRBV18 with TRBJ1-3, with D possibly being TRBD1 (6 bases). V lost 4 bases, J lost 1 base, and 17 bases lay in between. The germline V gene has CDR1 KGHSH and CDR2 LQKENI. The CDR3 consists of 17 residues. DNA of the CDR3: TGTGCCAGCTCACTCCTGACTCTGGGGGCGTCTGGAAACACCATATATTTT. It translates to CASSLLTLGASGNTIYF. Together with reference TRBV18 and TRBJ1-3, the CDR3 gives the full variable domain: NAGVMQNPRHLVRRRGQEARLRCSPMKGHSHVYWYRQLPEEGLKFMVYLQKENIIDESGMPKERFSAEFPKEGPSILRIQQVVRGDSAAYFCASSLLTLGASGNTIYFGEGSWLTVV.

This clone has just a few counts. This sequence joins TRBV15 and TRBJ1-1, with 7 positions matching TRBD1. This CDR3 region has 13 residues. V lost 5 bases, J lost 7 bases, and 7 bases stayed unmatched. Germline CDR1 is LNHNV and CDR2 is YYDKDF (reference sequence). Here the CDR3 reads CATSEKGADEAFF. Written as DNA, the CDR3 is TGTGCCACCAGCGAGAAGGGGGCCGATGAAGCTTTCTTT.

CDR3 bases: TGCGCCAGCAGCCAAGATCCAAGGACAGGGCGGCCCCAGCATTTT. This gives the protein CASSQDPRTGRPQHF. The J gene is TRBJ1-5, the V gene TRBV4-1; 8 positions match TRBD1. Germline values: CDR1 MGHRA, CDR2 YSYEKL. The CDR3 extends over 15 amino acids. V was pared by 0 bases and J by 9 bases, with 7 bases of the junction left unmatched.

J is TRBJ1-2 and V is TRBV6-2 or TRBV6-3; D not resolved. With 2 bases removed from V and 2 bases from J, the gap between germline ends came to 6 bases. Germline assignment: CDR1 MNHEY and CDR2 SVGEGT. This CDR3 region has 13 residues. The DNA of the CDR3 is TGTGCCAGCAGTTACAGCAGGAACTATGGCTACACCTTC. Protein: CASSYSRNYGYTF.

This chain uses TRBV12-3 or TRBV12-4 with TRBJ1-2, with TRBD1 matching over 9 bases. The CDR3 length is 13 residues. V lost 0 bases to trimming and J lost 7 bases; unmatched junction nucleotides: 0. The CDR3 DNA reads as TGTGCCAGCAGTTTAGCGGACAGGGGTGGCTACACCTTC. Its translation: CASSLADRGGYTF.

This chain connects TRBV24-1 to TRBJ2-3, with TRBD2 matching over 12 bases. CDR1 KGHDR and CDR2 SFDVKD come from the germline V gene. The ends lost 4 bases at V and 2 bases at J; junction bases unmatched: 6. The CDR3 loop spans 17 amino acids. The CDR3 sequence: CATSDRTSGEDTDTQYF. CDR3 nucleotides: TGTGCCACCAGTGACCGGACTAGCGGGGAAGACACAGATACGCAGTATTTT.

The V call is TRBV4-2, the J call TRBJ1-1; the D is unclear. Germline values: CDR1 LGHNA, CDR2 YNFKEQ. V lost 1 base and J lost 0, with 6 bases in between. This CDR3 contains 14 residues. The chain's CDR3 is CASSQVAVNTEAFF. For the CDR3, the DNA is TGTGCCAGCAGCCAAGTCGCAGTGAACACTGAAGCTTTCTTT.

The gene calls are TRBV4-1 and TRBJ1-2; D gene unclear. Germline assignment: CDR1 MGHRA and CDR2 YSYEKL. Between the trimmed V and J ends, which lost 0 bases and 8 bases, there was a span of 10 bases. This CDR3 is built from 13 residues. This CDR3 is CASSQEGSRGYTF. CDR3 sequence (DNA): TGCGCCAGCAGCCAAGAGGGTTCTAGGGGCTACACCTTC.

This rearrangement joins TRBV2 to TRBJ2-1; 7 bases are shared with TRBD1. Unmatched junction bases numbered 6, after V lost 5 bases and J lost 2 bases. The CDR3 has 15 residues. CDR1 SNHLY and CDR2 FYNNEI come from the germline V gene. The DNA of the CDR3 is TGTGCCAGCAGTAGACAGGGACCTACCTACAATGAGCAGTTCTTC. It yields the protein CASSRQGPTYNEQFF.

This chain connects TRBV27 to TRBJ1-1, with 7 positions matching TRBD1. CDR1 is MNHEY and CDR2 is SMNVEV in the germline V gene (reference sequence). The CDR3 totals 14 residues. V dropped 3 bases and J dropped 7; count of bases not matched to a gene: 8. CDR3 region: CASSFSAGGLEAFF. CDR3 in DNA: TGTGCCAGCAGTTTTTCGGCAGGGGGGCTTGAAGCTTTCTTT.

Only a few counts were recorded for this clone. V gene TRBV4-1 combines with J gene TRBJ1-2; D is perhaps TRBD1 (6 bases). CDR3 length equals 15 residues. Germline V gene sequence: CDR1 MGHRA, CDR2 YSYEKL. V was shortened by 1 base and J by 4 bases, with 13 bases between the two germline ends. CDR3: CASSQVQGLGYGYTF. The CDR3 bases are TGCGCCAGCAGCCAAGTGCAGGGGCTCGGCTATGGCTACACCTTC.

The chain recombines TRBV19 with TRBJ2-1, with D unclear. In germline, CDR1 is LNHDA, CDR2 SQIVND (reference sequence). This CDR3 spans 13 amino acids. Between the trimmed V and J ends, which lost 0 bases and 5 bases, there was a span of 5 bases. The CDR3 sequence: CASSIDLNNEQFF. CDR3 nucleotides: TGTGCCAGTAGTATAGACCTAAACAATGAGCAGTTCTTC.

CDR3 DNA sequence: TGTGCCAGCAGCTTATTGGAGGATGAGCAGTTCTTC. Protein sequence: CASSLLEDEQFF. The chain links TRBV13 to TRBJ2-1; the D gene is possibly TRBD2 (5 bases). V was clipped by 2 bases and J by 8 bases, with 7 bases between them. The CDR3 extends over 12 amino acids. The germline V gene has CDR1 PRHDT and CDR2 FYEKMQ (reference sequence).

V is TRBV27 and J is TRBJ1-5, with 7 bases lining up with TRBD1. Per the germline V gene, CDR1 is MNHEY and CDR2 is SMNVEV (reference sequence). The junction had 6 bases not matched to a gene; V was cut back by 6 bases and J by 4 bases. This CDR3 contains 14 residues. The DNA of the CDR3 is TGTGCCAGCAGGGCTCGACAGGGTAATCAGCCCCAGCATTTT. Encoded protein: CASRARQGNQPQHF.

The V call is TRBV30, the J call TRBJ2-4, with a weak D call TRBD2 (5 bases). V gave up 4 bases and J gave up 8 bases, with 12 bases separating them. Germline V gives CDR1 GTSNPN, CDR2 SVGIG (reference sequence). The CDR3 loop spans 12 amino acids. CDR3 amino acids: CAWKRERDIQYF. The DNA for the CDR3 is TGTGCCTGGAAAAGAGAGAGGGACATTCAGTACTTC.

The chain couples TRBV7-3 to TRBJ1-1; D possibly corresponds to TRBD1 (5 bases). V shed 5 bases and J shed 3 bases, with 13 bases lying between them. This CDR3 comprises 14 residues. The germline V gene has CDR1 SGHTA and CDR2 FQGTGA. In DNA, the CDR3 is TGTGCCAGCAGCGCGTACGGGGGAGACACTGAAGCTTTCTTT. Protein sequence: CASSAYGGDTEAFF.

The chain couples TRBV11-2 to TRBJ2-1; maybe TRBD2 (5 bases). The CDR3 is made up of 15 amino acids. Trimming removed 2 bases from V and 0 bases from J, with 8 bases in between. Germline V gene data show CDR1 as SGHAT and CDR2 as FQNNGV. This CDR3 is CASSLSGSSYNEQFF. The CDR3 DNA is TGTGCCAGCAGCTTAAGTGGGAGCTCCTACAATGAGCAGTTCTTC. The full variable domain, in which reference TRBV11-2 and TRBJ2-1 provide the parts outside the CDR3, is EAGVAQSPRYKIIEKRQSVAFWCNPISGHATLYWYQQILGQGPKLLIQFQNNGVVDDSQLPKDRFSAERLKGVDSTLKIQPAKLEDSAVYLCASSLSGSSYNEQFFGPGTRLTVL.

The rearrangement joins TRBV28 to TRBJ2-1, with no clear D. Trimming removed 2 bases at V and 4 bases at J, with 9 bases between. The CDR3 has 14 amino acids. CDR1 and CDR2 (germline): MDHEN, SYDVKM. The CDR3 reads CASSLVAPYNEQFF. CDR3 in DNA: TGTGCCAGCAGTTTAGTAGCCCCGTACAATGAGCAGTTCTTC.